This T cell receptor (beta chain) originates from a study of response to subunit inactivated influenza vaccine. Study-level results: The authors proposed limited new T cell recruitment per seasonal influenza vaccination.

Note on this clonotype: What it binds is not known.

TCRdb re-called the RT-PCR reads with MiXCR, one entry per CDR3 protein. The table includes around 180,000 distinct CDR3 sequences, approximately 8.7% detected once. This receptor was taken from a man aged 50 or older who received an inactivated influenza vaccine. This specimen was non-naive T cells sorted from PBMCs, taken on the day of vaccination.

CDR3 residues: CASSQEWGIRENEQFF. The CDR3 DNA is TGCGCCAGCAGCCAAGAATGGGGAATTAGGGAGAATGAGCAGTTCTTC. The V gene is TRBV4-1, the J gene TRBJ2-1; tentative D call: TRBD2 (5 bases). The CDR3 is 16 residues long. Germline V gives CDR1 MGHRA, CDR2 YSYEKL. The V end was cut by 0 bases, the J end by 7 bases, with 16 bases between.